Listed below are T cell receptor beta chains from one sample, sequenced in a study of OX40 agonist ivuxolimab in advanced cancers. Produced via immunoSEQ multiplex PCR; TCRdb's table is partial and in-frame only. Here the sample spans under 55,000 clones, around 85% being singletons. The source material was CD4+ or CD8+ T cells sorted from blood, sampled in a trial of the OX40 agonist ivuxolimab. Receptor source: an adult with an advanced solid tumor such as melanoma, head and neck, liver or kidney cancer. CDR3s include the opening cysteine and the closing phenylalanine or tryptophan. Fields, in order: J gene, V gene, clone size, D gene, CDR3 DNA, CDR3 protein. D genes are given only for firm matches. Clone size is shown for a subset of rows, as once, few, many or a class of expanded clone.

J gene: TRBJ2-2
V gene: TRBV6-1
clone size: -
D gene: TRBD2
CDR3 DNA: TGTGCCACCCAGCTCGGGCGGGGGGCCGGGGAGCTGTTTTTT
CDR3 protein: CATQLGRGAGELFF

J gene: TRBJ2-4
V gene: TRBV11-2
clone size: -
D gene: -
CDR3 DNA: TGTGCCAGCAGCGAAGGTTATACTGGAGACATTCAGTACTTC
CDR3 protein: CASSEGYTGDIQYF

J gene: TRBJ1-1
V gene: TRBV27
clone size: -
D gene: -
CDR3 DNA: TGTGCCAGCAGCGTTATGGACGGCTCGACGGAAGCTTTCTTT
CDR3 protein: CASSVMDGSTEAFF

J gene: TRBJ2-7
V gene: TRBV28
clone size: -
D gene: -
CDR3 DNA: TGTGCCAGCAGTTTAGGTGGCGGGGGCCCGGGGTCGTACGAGCAGTACTTC
CDR3 protein: CASSLGGGGPGSYEQYF

J gene: TRBJ2-7
V gene: TRBV5-1
clone size: -
D gene: TRBD2
CDR3 DNA: TGCGCCAGCAGGTGGGAGGGATCCTACGAGCAGTACTTC
CDR3 protein: CASRWEGSYEQYF

J gene: TRBJ2-6
V gene: TRBV5-1
clone size: -
D gene: -
CDR3 DNA: TGCGCCAGCAGCTTGGGGGCCCTCCGTGCTGCGGCCAACGTCCTGACTTTC
CDR3 protein: CASSLGALRAAANVLTF

J gene: TRBJ1-1
V gene: TRBV10-2
clone size: medium-sized
D gene: -
CDR3 DNA: TGCGCCAGCAGTGGGCGGGGGTCAAGTGAAGCTTTCTTT
CDR3 protein: CASSGRGSSEAFF

J gene: TRBJ2-7
V gene: TRBV28
clone size: -
D gene: -
CDR3 DNA: TGTGCCAGCAGCAACGGGGGCACACGCTCCTACGAGCAGTACTTC
CDR3 protein: CASSNGGTRSYEQYF

J gene: TRBJ1-2
V gene: TRBV6-5
clone size: -
D gene: -
CDR3 DNA: TGTGCCAGCACCAAGACAGGCTCGTCCTATGGCTACACCTTC
CDR3 protein: CASTKTGSSYGYTF

J gene: TRBJ2-1
V gene: TRBV7-2
clone size: -
D gene: -
CDR3 DNA: TGTGCCAGCAGCTTTAGAGGGCGCGATGAGCAGTTCTTC
CDR3 protein: CASSFRGRDEQFF

J gene: TRBJ2-3
V gene: TRBV6-4
clone size: -
D gene: -
CDR3 DNA: TGTGCCAGCAGTGCGGTGGCGGGCGGAACCCCAGATACGCAGTATTTT
CDR3 protein: CASSAVAGGTPDTQYF